Sequencing of this T cell receptor beta chain was carried out in a study of early T cells in non-severe SARS-CoV-2 infection. This clonotype was seen ten or more times. No antigen is known for it. General observations from the study: VDJdb matching, biased toward anti-spike CD8 responses, missed private and CD4 specificities.

Per the germline V gene, CDR1 is KGHSY and CDR2 is FQNENV. Trimming stripped 4 bases from V and 9 bases from J, with 6 bases between. The CDR3 has 10 amino acids. TCRdb re-derived calls from the 5' RACE reads in MiXCR, one entry per CDR3 protein. Of some 40,000 distinct CDR3 sequences listed, 12% are singletons. This rearrangement joins TRBV16 to TRBJ1-1; no definite D call. The sequence was obtained from an adult who was a healthcare worker with PCR-confirmed SARS-CoV-2 infection or an uninfected control (not recorded which). Material for sequencing was whole blood. The CDR3 region is CASSRYKAFF. The CDR3 bases are TGTGCCAGCAGCCGTTATAAAGCTTTCTTT.